Given below is one T cell receptor beta chain in context. Its antigen is unidentified. The data belong to a study of early T cells in non-severe SARS-CoV-2 infection. The wider study: The input, bulk RNA from unsorted whole blood, was sequenced, and chains were unpaired.

This CDR3 contains 16 residues. The V gene's germline CDR1 is KGHSH and CDR2 LQKENI. Trimming cost V 4 bases and J 6 bases, with 18 bases left between them. Attached unique molecular identifiers marked individual cDNA molecules. MiXCR, run by TCRdb on the 5' RACE reads, gives a single entry per CDR3 protein. The sample includes tens of thousands of distinct CDR3 sequences, approximately 15% of them seen just once. The study, taken as a whole, reports: Anti-spike CD8 responses were favored in VDJdb matching, and private and CD4 specificities were missed.

The sequences come from whole blood, collected at baseline. The clonotype was recovered from an adult who was a healthcare worker with PCR-confirmed SARS-CoV-2 infection or an uninfected control (not recorded which). The J gene is TRBJ2-2, the V gene TRBV18, with D perhaps matching TRBD2 (6 bases). The CDR3 reads CASSRRSTGVSGELFF. The CDR3 DNA is TGTGCCAGCTCACGTCGTTCAACGGGAGTTTCCGGGGAGCTGTTTTTT. Variable domain in full (rest from reference TRBV18 and TRBJ2-2): NAGVMQNPRHLVRRRGQEARLRCSPMKGHSHVYWYRQLPEEGLKFMVYLQKENIIDESGMPKERFSAEFPKEGPSILRIQQVVRGDSAAYFCASSRRSTGVSGELFFGEGSRLTVL.